The 20 T cell receptor beta chains below were found in one sample sequenced in a study of blood T cell repertoires in COVID-19. Measured with immunoSEQ multiplex PCR; TCRdb has only the in-frame clones, and not every one. Counted here are fewer than 250,000 clones, more than 70% occurring once; the ten biggest clones make up roughly 8.8%. The specimen was peripheral blood. The origin of the receptors is a woman aged 50 to 65 with acute or convalescent COVID-19.

The V and J genes are TRBV19 and TRBJ1-2; D possibly corresponds to TRBD1 (5 bases). Germline CDR1 is LNHDA and CDR2 is SQIVND (reference sequence). Trimming took off 7 bases at V and 5 bases at J, with 20 bases between the two ends. The CDR3 contains 15 residues. CDR3 sequence: CASTRVGGGGYGYTF. Here the CDR3 DNA reads TGTGCCAGTACCCGAGTGGGCGGGGGAGGATATGGCTACACCTTC.

The rearrangement uses TRBV18 and TRBJ2-7; 14 nucleotides match TRBD2. V shed 6 bases and J 3 bases; nucleotides not matched to a gene: 13. This CDR3 comprises 18 residues. The V gene's germline CDR1 is KGHSH and CDR2 LQKENI. The CDR3 region is CASSQTPPGLAGVYEQYF. CDR3 DNA: TGTGCCAGCTCGCAAACGCCACCGGGACTAGCGGGAGTCTACGAGCAGTACTTC.

This clone has just one count. The rearrangement links TRBV7-6 to TRBJ2-5; possible D gene TRBD2, 7 bases. The CDR3 spans 15 residues. Trimming left V 6 bases short and J 0 bases short, with 14 bases between. Germline V CDR1 and CDR2: SGHVS, FNYEAQ. In DNA form, the CDR3 reads TGTGCCAGCAGTGGGGGGGGCCCGTACCAAGAGACCCAGTACTTC. Amino acids: CASSGGGPYQETQYF.

The CDR3 loop reads CASSLAGVNEQFF. CDR3 DNA: TGTGCCAGCAGCCTTGCGGGGGTTAATGAGCAGTTCTTC. V usage is TRBV3-1 (or the pseudogene TRBV3-2) and J usage is TRBJ2-1, with 7 bases fitting TRBD2. Per germline, CDR1 LGHDT and CDR2 YNNKEL (reference sequence). The CDR3 consists of 13 residues. V lost 4 bases and J lost 7; bases outside the gene matches: 4.

This clone was seen a single time. The chain has TRBV27 and TRBJ2-7; D unresolved. The CDR3 spans 13 residues. The germline V gene has CDR1 MNHEY and CDR2 SMNVEV (reference sequence). Trimming shortened V by 3 bases and J by 2 bases, and 8 bases separated the two germline ends. Written as DNA, the CDR3 is TGTGCCAGCAGTTTGCGACAAGCCTACGAGCAGTACTTC. The encoded protein is CASSLRQAYEQYF.

The chain is built from TRBV23-1 and TRBJ2-2, with TRBD1 identical over 7 bases. TRBV23-1 is marked as an open reading frame, function uncertain. V was clipped by 3 bases and J by 5 bases; unmatched bases: 3. The CDR3 contains 14 residues. CDR3 protein: CASSHSRGTGELFF. In DNA, the CDR3 is TGCGCCAGCAGTCACTCCAGGGGGACCGGGGAGCTGTTTTTT.

The rearrangement joins TRBV10-2 to TRBJ2-1; no firm D call. The CDR3 contains 15 residues. Trimming pared 4 bases from V and 2 bases from J, leaving 12 bases between. Per the germline V gene, CDR1 is WSHSY and CDR2 is SAAADI. The CDR3 is CASSGGYLTYNEQFF. The CDR3 region has the DNA TGCGCCAGCAGTGGAGGTTATTTAACCTACAATGAGCAGTTCTTC.

As concerns this clone: The sample holds other DNA sequences that translate to the same CDR3. The genes are TRBV5-1 and TRBJ2-7, with D perhaps matching TRBD1 (6 bases). The CDR3 has 17 amino acids. Germline V CDR1 and CDR2: SGHRS, YFSETQ. V was pared by 1 base and J by 4 bases, with 21 bases between. CDR3 nucleotide sequence: TGCGCCAGCAGCTTGAGGGGTGGGGCGTCAAGGGGGTACGAGCAGTACTTC. Translated, it gives CASSLRGGASRGYEQYF.

V gene TRBV3-1 (or the pseudogene TRBV3-2) combines with J gene TRBJ2-7; 10 bases match TRBD1. The germline gives CDR1 LGHDT, CDR2 YNNKEL (reference sequence). Unmatched junction bases numbered 5, after V lost 0 bases and J lost 3 bases. The CDR3 length is 16 residues. The CDR3 DNA sequence: TGTGCCAGCAGCCAAGATCCGACAGGGGGCGTCTACGAGCAGTACTTC. Protein product: CASSQDPTGGVYEQYF.

V is TRBV5-1 and J is TRBJ2-4, with a weak D call TRBD1 (6 bases). Germline-derived CDR1 and CDR2 are SGHRS and YFSETQ. V dropped 0 bases and J dropped 5 bases, with 12 bases sitting between them. CDR3 length: 15 residues. CDR3 in amino acids: CASSLGGTSQNIQYF. CDR3 DNA sequence: TGCGCCAGCAGCTTGGGTGGGACATCCCAAAACATTCAGTACTTC.

This rearrangement joins TRBV30 to TRBJ1-1, with unresolved D. This CDR3 comprises 10 residues. Germline values: CDR1 GTSNPN, CDR2 SVGIG (reference sequence). V gave up 5 bases and J gave up 3 bases, with 4 bases separating them. The CDR3 DNA reads as TGTGCCTGGGGCCACACTGAAGCTTTCTTT. It encodes CAWGHTEAFF.

This chain joins TRBV7-2 and TRBJ1-3; D remains ambiguous. The CDR3 sequence is 11 residues long. Trimming shortened V by 6 bases and J by 5 bases, and 5 bases separated the two germline ends. CDR1 is SGHTA, CDR2 FQGNSA, per germline. CDR3 DNA: TGTGCCAGCAGACTGAGAAACACCATATATTTT. This encodes CASRLRNTIYF.

The chain carries TRBV28 and TRBJ2-2; 9 nucleotides line up with TRBD1. From germline, CDR1 is MDHEN and CDR2 SYDVKM. CDR3 length equals 14 residues. V lost 6 bases to trimming and J lost 8 bases; unmatched junction nucleotides: 7. The CDR3 DNA is TGTGCCAGCAGATACACAGGGGGCGCGGGGGAGCTGTTTTTT. Amino acid sequence: CASRYTGGAGELFF.

The rearrangement joins TRBV6-6 to TRBJ2-5; a weak D match, TRBD1 (6 bases). V was pared by 0 bases and J by 10 bases, with 12 bases between. CDR1 MNHNY and CDR2 SVGAGI come from the germline V gene (reference sequence). The CDR3 is 13 amino acids. This chain's CDR3 is CASSYSSSGDQYF. DNA of the CDR3: TGTGCCAGCAGTTACTCGAGTTCAGGGGACCAGTACTTC.

The chain employs TRBV4-2 and TRBJ2-1, with 14 nucleotides matching TRBD2. Germline values: CDR1 LGHNA, CDR2 YNFKEQ. This CDR3 is 16 amino acids long. The V and J ends lost 4 bases and 4 bases, in that order; junction bases with no gene match: 3. CDR3 nucleotide sequence: TGTGCCAGCAGCCCGGGACTAGCGGGAGTGTACAATGAGCAGTTCTTC. This gives the protein CASSPGLAGVYNEQFF.

The rearrangement uses TRBV18 and TRBJ2-2; 8 bases line up with TRBD1. CDR1 is KGHSH and CDR2 is LQKENI in the germline V gene. This CDR3 spans 17 amino acids. The J segment lost 6 bases and the V segment lost 3 bases, leaving 12 bases of the junction unmatched. In DNA, the CDR3 is TGTGCCAGCTCACCCTTGGGCGGACAGGGAATGGCCGGGGAGCTGTTTTTT. Its translation: CASSPLGGQGMAGELFF.

The gene calls are TRBV9 and TRBJ1-1; D is unresolved. This CDR3 is built from 13 residues. Trimming left V 4 bases short and J 0 bases short, with 7 bases between. Per germline, CDR1 SGDLS and CDR2 YYNGEE. CDR3 residues: CASSPLLNTEAFF. As DNA, the CDR3 is TGTGCCAGCAGCCCATTGTTGAACACTGAAGCTTTCTTT.

V gene TRBV28 combines with J gene TRBJ2-3; TRBD2 agrees at 8 bases. V shed 5 bases and J 7 bases; nucleotides not matched to a gene: 5. The V gene's germline CDR1 is MDHEN and CDR2 SYDVKM. The CDR3 has 13 amino acids. CDR3 bases: TGTGCCAGCAGTATGGGGACTAGGTATACGCAGTATTTT. Its translation is CASSMGTRYTQYF.

The V call is TRBV3-1 (or the pseudogene TRBV3-2), the J call TRBJ2-5; TRBD2 aligns across 9 bases. Unmatched junction bases numbered 8, after V lost 4 bases and J lost 5 bases. Germline V gene data show CDR1 as LGHDT and CDR2 as YNNKEL (reference sequence). This CDR3 has 15 residues. The CDR3 is CASSPPLAGTETQYF. The CDR3, as DNA: TGTGCCAGCAGCCCCCCGCTAGCGGGAACGGAGACCCAGTACTTC.

Note on this clone: In the same sample, other DNA sequences code for this CDR3. The chain has TRBV28 and TRBJ1-4; TRBD1 matches 9 bases. Trimming cost V 6 bases and J 6 bases; bases outside gene matches: 5. Germline lookup yields CDR1 MDHEN and CDR2 SYDVKM. The CDR3 sequence is 14 residues long. In DNA form, the CDR3 reads TGTGCCAGCAGGGAGACAGGGGGTGATGAAAAACTGTTTTTT. Translation gives CASRETGGDEKLFF.